These 13 T cell receptor beta chains originate from one sample sequenced in a study of patients and donors after allogeneic stem cell transplantation. MiXCR was run by TCRdb on the RT-PCR reads, yielding one entry per CDR3 protein. The data contain about 160,000 distinct CDR3 sequences, 24% of them singletons. The sample comprised blood, either unsorted or a sorted T cell fraction (not recorded which). These TCRs come from a human donor who was either an allogeneic HSCT recipient or a stem cell or donor lymphocyte infusion donor (not recorded which). It is not recorded whose cells these are; they may come from a transplant donor.

This clonotype was counted at least ten times. The gene calls are TRBV12-3 or TRBV12-4 and TRBJ1-5; D gene unclear. The CDR3 is 13 residues long. V was cut by 3 bases and J by 5 bases, with 8 bases left in between. For the CDR3, the DNA is TGTGCCAGCAGTTTTTGGGTCCATCAGCCCCAGCATTTT. Translated, it gives CASSFWVHQPQHF.

The rearrangement joins TRBV7-2 to TRBJ2-2; D tentatively reads TRBD1 or TRBD2 (5 bases each). The germline CDR1 and CDR2 sequences are SGHTA and FQGNSA. V was trimmed by 8 bases and J by 1 base, leaving 17 bases between them. CDR3 length equals 16 residues. CDR3 loop: CASRDDRTKNTGELFF. As DNA, the CDR3 is TGTGCCAGCCGGGACGACCGAACCAAGAACACCGGGGAGCTGTTTTTT.

The sample holds many counts of this clonotype. V is TRBV10-3 and J is TRBJ1-5, with D unclear. Trimming took off 2 bases at V and 9 bases at J, with 8 bases between the two ends. CDR1 and CDR2 from the germline V gene are ENHRY and SYGVKD. The CDR3 consists of 12 residues. The CDR3 coding sequence is TGTGCCATCAGTGAGAGGCTTCGGCCCCAGCATTTT. It encodes CAISERLRPQHF.

This clonotype was counted ten times or more. This sequence joins TRBV27 and TRBJ1-2; TRBD1 agrees at 10 bases. The CDR3 is 15 residues long. Germline lookup yields CDR1 MNHEY and CDR2 SMNVEV (reference sequence). V was clipped by 5 bases and J by 2 bases; unmatched bases: 5. The CDR3 bases are TGTGCCAGCAGTCCAAGACAGGGGGCGAACTATGGCTACACCTTC. Its protein is CASSPRQGANYGYTF.

This clonotype was seen more than once but under ten times. The chain employs TRBV7-9 and TRBJ2-5; D is undetermined. Germline-derived CDR1 and CDR2 are SEHNR and FQNEAQ (reference sequence). The CDR3 totals 14 residues. The V end was cut by 0 bases, the J end by 2 bases, with 7 bases between. CDR3 DNA sequence: TGTGCCAGCAGCTTAGCCCTCGCTCAAGAGACCCAGTACTTC. Amino acids: CASSLALAQETQYF.

This chain uses TRBV15 with TRBJ2-3; D may correspond to TRBD1 or TRBD2 (6 bases each). The CDR3 loop spans 14 amino acids. Germline V gives CDR1 LNHNV, CDR2 YYDKDF (reference sequence). Trimming cost V 4 bases and J 5 bases, with 13 bases left between them. Written as DNA, the CDR3 is TGTGCCACCAGCATAAGACAGGAGGGAGATACGCAGTATTTT. Translated, it gives CATSIRQEGDTQYF.

The chain joins TRBV10-3 to TRBJ2-5, with D unclear. From germline, CDR1 is ENHRY and CDR2 SYGVKD. This CDR3 region has 16 residues. Trimming removed 3 bases from V and 5 bases from J, with 19 bases in between. This CDR3 reads CAISDFGQASWETQYF. The DNA for the CDR3 is TGTGCCATCAGTGATTTTGGTCAGGCGTCGTGGGAGACCCAGTACTTC.

The chain joins TRBV5-1 to TRBJ1-2; 8 bases are a match to TRBD1. Germline assignment: CDR1 SGHRS and CDR2 YFSETQ. The V segment lost 4 bases and the J segment 4 bases; nucleotides outside the gene matches: 15. The CDR3 extends over 17 amino acids. The CDR3 reads CASSVPGQEDPPYGYTF. In DNA form, the CDR3 reads TGCGCCAGCAGCGTACCGGGACAGGAGGATCCGCCCTATGGCTACACCTTC.

V is TRBV20-1 and J is TRBJ2-1, with 8 bases that match TRBD2. The V gene's germline CDR1 is DFQATT and CDR2 SNEGSKA (reference sequence). V gave up 5 bases and J gave up 12 bases; unmatched junction bases: 18. CDR3 length equals 15 residues. CDR3 region: CSAPGGLASHFRQFF. In nucleotides, the CDR3 is TGCAGTGCTCCGGGGGGGCTAGCTAGTCATTTTCGGCAGTTCTTC.

For the CDR3, the DNA is TGTGCCACCAGCAGAGACCCCTCTGCCAGTGGGAATGAAAAACTGTTTTTT. Translation gives CATSRDPSASGNEKLFF. The chain carries TRBV15 and TRBJ1-4; D unclear. V shed 0 bases and J shed 5 bases, with 16 bases lying between them. This CDR3 region has 17 residues. Per the germline V gene, CDR1 is LNHNV and CDR2 is YYDKDF (reference sequence).

This clonotype has a count of ten or more. This CDR3 reads CSAFRTNTEAFF. The CDR3 nucleotides read TGCAGTGCTTTTCGGACGAACACTGAAGCTTTCTTT. The V call is TRBV20-1, the J call TRBJ1-1; D call uncertain. V lost 5 bases and J lost 1, with 8 bases in between. Germline values: CDR1 DFQATT, CDR2 SNEGSKA (reference sequence). The CDR3 runs to 12 residues.

The chain has TRBV18 and TRBJ1-1; D gene uncertain. Germline V gives CDR1 KGHSH, CDR2 LQKENI. The CDR3 spans 13 residues. V lost 2 bases and J 8 bases, leaving 12 bases between the germline ends. In DNA form, the CDR3 reads TGTGCCAGCTCACCAAAAGCTGGAGCCGAAGCTTTCTTT. This translates into CASSPKAGAEAFF.

The chain joins TRBV4-3 to TRBJ2-1; the match to TRBD2 covers 7 bases. The CDR3 length is 14 residues. Per the germline V gene, CDR1 is LGHNA and CDR2 is YSLEER. J was trimmed by 6 bases and V by 5 bases; bases with no gene match: 7. CDR3 sequence: CASSVRGEGNEQFF. In nucleotides, the CDR3 is TGCGCCAGCAGCGTTCGGGGGGAGGGCAATGAGCAGTTCTTC.